Listed below are T cell receptor beta chains from one sample, sequenced in a study of human CD8 memory T cell subsets. TCRdb re-called the 5' RACE reads and gives one entry per CDR3 protein, without DNA. The sample holds some 10,000 distinct CDR3 sequences. Source material: CD8+ T cells from PBMCs. Every receptor here comes from a human donor in good health. CDR3s include the opening cysteine and the closing phenylalanine or tryptophan. Each record gives: V gene, J gene, CDR3 protein.

v_gene: TRBV7-2
j_gene: TRBJ2-7
CDR3aa: CASSGASYEQYF

v_gene: TRBV6-6
j_gene: TRBJ2-2
CDR3aa: CASSYPAGELFF

v_gene: TRBV20-1
j_gene: TRBJ2-7
CDR3aa: CSVTSDSSYEQYF

v_gene: TRBV29-1
j_gene: TRBJ1-2
CDR3aa: CSVEPTGGDYGYTF

v_gene: TRBV7-9
j_gene: TRBJ1-2
CDR3aa: CASSSQGALGYTF

v_gene: TRBV27
j_gene: TRBJ2-7
CDR3aa: CASSLQGRSYEQYF

v_gene: TRBV20-1
j_gene: TRBJ2-7
CDR3aa: CSARLAGGAYEQYF

v_gene: TRBV29-1
j_gene: TRBJ2-1
CDR3aa: CSVDLGAKSSYNEQFF

v_gene: TRBV15
j_gene: TRBJ2-1
CDR3aa: CATSRDLSGGYNEQFF

v_gene: TRBV14
j_gene: TRBJ2-1
CDR3aa: CASSQEWTGRGHKYNEQFF

v_gene: TRBV15
j_gene: TRBJ1-2
CDR3aa: CATSRDRGRGRDGYTF

v_gene: TRBV5-1
j_gene: TRBJ2-7
CDR3aa: CASSLGLTGDRSYEQYF

v_gene: TRBV4-1
j_gene: TRBJ2-7
CDR3aa: CASSQPERGYEQYF